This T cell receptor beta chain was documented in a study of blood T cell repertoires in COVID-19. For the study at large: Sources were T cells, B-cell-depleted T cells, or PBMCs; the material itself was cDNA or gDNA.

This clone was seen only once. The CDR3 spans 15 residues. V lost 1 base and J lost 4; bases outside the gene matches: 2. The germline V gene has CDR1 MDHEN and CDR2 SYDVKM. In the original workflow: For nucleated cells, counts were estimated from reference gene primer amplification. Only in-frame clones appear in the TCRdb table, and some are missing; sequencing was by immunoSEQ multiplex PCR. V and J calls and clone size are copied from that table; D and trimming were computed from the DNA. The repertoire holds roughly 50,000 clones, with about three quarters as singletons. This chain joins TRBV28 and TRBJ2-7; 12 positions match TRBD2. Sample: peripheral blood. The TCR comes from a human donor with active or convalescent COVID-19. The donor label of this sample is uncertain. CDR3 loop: CASSLSGTSGYEQYF. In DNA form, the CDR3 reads TGTGCCAGCAGTTTATCAGGGACTAGCGGGTACGAGCAGTACTTC.